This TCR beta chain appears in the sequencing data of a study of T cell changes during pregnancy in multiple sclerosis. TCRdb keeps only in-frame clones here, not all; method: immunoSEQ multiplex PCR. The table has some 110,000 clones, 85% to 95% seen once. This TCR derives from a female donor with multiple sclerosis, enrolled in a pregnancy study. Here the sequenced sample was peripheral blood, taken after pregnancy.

CDR3 nucleotide sequence: TGTGCCTGGTTAATGGGGCACTATGGCTACACCTTC. It is translated as CAWLMGHYGYTF. This chain uses TRBV30 with TRBJ1-2; tentatively, D is TRBD1 (5 bases). The CDR3 contains 12 residues. Germline CDR1 GTSNPN, CDR2 SVGIG (reference sequence). Trimming cost V 5 bases and J 3 bases, with 10 bases left between them.